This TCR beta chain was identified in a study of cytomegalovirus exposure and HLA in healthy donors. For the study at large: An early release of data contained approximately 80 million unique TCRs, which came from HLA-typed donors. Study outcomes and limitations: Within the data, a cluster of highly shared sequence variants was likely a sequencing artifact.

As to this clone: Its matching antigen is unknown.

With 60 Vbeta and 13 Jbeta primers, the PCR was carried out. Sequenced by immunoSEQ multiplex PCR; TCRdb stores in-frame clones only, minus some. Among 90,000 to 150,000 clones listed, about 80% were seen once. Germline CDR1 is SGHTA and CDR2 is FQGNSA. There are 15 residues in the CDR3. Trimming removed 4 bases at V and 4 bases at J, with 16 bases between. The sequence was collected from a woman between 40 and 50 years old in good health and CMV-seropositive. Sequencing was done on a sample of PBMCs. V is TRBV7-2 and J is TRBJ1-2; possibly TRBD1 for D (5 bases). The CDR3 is CASSSEGWKSYGYTF. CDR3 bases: TGTGCCAGCAGCTCGGAGGGGTGGAAGTCCTATGGCTACACCTTC.